This TCR beta chain was captured in a study of human T cells and chemical hapten exposure. Study-level background: The study patch tested 0.01% DPC on the upper back and read results at 6 days. Whole-study results and caveats: It was expanded TCRs that formed significantly more large CDR3 similarity clusters than controls did.

Germline CDR1 reads MNHEY; CDR2 reads SVGAGI. V trimming: 6 bases; J trimming: 4 bases; junction bases outside the gene matches: 11. The CDR3 length is 16 residues. Comments on this clonotype: Its antigen is not identified.

As the library was built, unique molecular identifiers were attached to individual cDNA molecules. TCRdb ran MiXCR on the RACE reads and lists one entry per CDR3 protein. The sample yields a few hundred thousand distinct CDR3 sequences, about 6.3% seen once. Documented time point: patch test 2, 6 weeks after DPC sensitization. Treatment reported: therapeutic diphenylcyclopropenone sensitization with weekly scalp DPC. The source is a young woman with alopecia areata. Some clones in this sample may be carry-over from other donors' samples. The J gene is TRBJ1-3, the V gene TRBV6-5, with 8 nucleotides matching TRBD1. The specimen comprised whole blood, sampled in connection with sensitization to the hapten diphenylcyclopropenone (DPC). In DNA, the CDR3 is TGTGCCAGCAGGACCGGACAGGGAGTATCCGGAAACACCATATATTTT. Translating gives CASRTGQGVSGNTIYF.